This record covers a single TCR beta chain. What it binds is unknown. The data were obtained in a study of vaccination and CD4 T cells after COVID-19. With the Oncomine TCR Beta short-read assay, DNA from cultured CD4+ T cells was sequenced. TCRdb analysed the PCR reads with MiXCR anew, one entry per CDR3 protein. The sample holds around 22,000 distinct CDR3 sequences, 30% to 35% seen once. Treatment reported: 10-day PBMC culture with coronavirus spike peptide pools or control peptides (ViraFEST assay). This clonotype was obtained from a human donor with COVID-19. Sample: cultured CD4+ T cells from blood.

In nucleotides, the CDR3 is TGTGCCAGCAGCTTAGGGGTTGAGAGCAATCAGCCCCAGCATTTT. Protein: CASSLGVESNQPQHF. V and J are TRBV7-9 and TRBJ1-5; D gene uncertain. The CDR3 extends over 15 amino acids. CDR1 and CDR2 from the germline V gene are SEHNR and FQNEAQ (reference sequence). V was shortened by 1 base and J by 1 base, with 8 bases between the two germline ends.